Shown below are 20 T cell receptor beta chains from a single sample sequenced in a study of blood T cells in healthy people across ages. Combining a sample-barcoded 5' primer with a J-beta primer mix, a second PCR ran for roughly 7 to 12 cycles. TCRdb recomputed calls from the 5' RACE reads with MiXCR, one row per CDR3 protein. The data hold 700,000 or so distinct CDR3 sequences, with 40% to 45% observed a single time. Sequencing used blood. All receptors come from an older man in good health.

The chain joins TRBV4-2 to TRBJ2-7; either TRBD1 or TRBD2 may fit D (5 bases each). CDR3 length: 18 amino acids. CDR1 LGHNA and CDR2 YNFKEQ come from the germline V gene. With 0 bases removed from V and 1 base from J, the gap between germline ends came to 19 bases. The CDR3 coding sequence is TGTGCCAGCAGCCAAGATCGGATACTGGGACGGCTGTCCTACGAGCAGTACTTC. This translates into CASSQDRILGRLSYEQYF.

In this sample, this clonotype turned up a few times. The CDR3 nucleotides are TGTGCCAGCAGCCCCCGGACCCAAGCCCCGGCCAAAAACATTCAGTACTTC. It specifies CASSPRTQAPAKNIQYF. The chain recombines TRBV7-2 with TRBJ2-4; no clear D. Deletions cut 5 bases from V and 1 base from J, with 18 bases between. The CDR3 has 17 residues. CDR1 and CDR2 from the germline V gene are SGHTA and FQGNSA.

The chain recombines TRBV6-2 or TRBV6-3 with TRBJ1-2, with D tentatively TRBD1 (6 bases). The CDR3 runs to 12 residues. Germline CDR1 MNHEY, CDR2 SVGEGT. Trimming shortened V by 6 bases and J by 7 bases, and 12 bases separated the two germline ends. The CDR3 bases are TGTGCCAGCAGGCGACAGGTTTTTGGCTACACCTTC. This encodes CASRRQVFGYTF.

This clonotype was seen a handful of times. The genes are TRBV5-1 and TRBJ2-1; the match to TRBD1 covers 9 bases. CDR3 length: 16 amino acids. Per the germline V gene, CDR1 is SGHRS and CDR2 is YFSETQ. Trimming removed 4 bases from V and 2 bases from J; junction bases left unmatched: 7. CDR3 in amino acids: CASSAAGQGPYNEQFF. CDR3 DNA sequence: TGCGCCAGCAGCGCGGCAGGACAGGGGCCCTACAATGAGCAGTTCTTC.

This clonotype was seen more than once but under ten times. CDR3 DNA: TGTGCCACCAGGACCGAGGACTATGGCTACACCTTC. Amino acids: CATRTEDYGYTF. The chain has TRBV28 and TRBJ1-2; D is ambiguous. There are 12 residues in the CDR3. Looked up from germline, CDR1 is MDHEN and CDR2 is SYDVKM. Trimming pared 10 bases from V and 3 bases from J, leaving 12 bases between.

This chain joins TRBV20-1 and TRBJ2-1; 10 nucleotides match TRBD2. V shed 5 bases, J shed 7 bases, and the junction held 8 bases outside the gene matches. Germline V gene data show CDR1 as DFQATT and CDR2 as SNEGSKA (reference sequence). The CDR3 is 14 amino acids. The DNA for the CDR3 is TGCAGTGCTCCCCAGCGGGAGGGGAAAAATGAGCAGTTCTTC. Protein sequence: CSAPQREGKNEQFF.

This chain connects TRBV11-3 to TRBJ2-1, with TRBD2 matching over 8 bases. Germline V lookup: CDR1 SGHNT, CDR2 YENEEA. CDR3 size: 14 residues. Unmatched junction bases numbered 7, after V lost 2 bases and J lost 10 bases. The CDR3 spells CASSLIRGGSEQFF. The CDR3 coding sequence is TGTGCCAGCAGCTTAATCCGGGGGGGATCGGAGCAGTTCTTC.

The chain joins TRBV20-1 to TRBJ1-4, with 8 bases identical to TRBD1. The germline V gene encodes CDR1 DFQATT and CDR2 SNEGSKA (reference sequence). This CDR3 spans 17 amino acids. Trimming at V came to 5 bases and at J to 1 base, leaving 12 bases not matched to a gene. The CDR3: CSAAKSGTGGTNEKLFF. The CDR3 DNA is TGCAGTGCTGCCAAATCCGGGACAGGTGGAACTAATGAAAAACTGTTTTTT.

The chain combines TRBV6-1 with TRBJ2-3; TRBD2 agrees at 9 bases. J lost 8 bases, V lost 4 bases, and 16 bases had no gene match. The CDR3 is 17 residues long. Germline V gene data show CDR1 as MNHNS and CDR2 as SASEGT. The CDR3 DNA sequence: TGTGCCAGCAGTGGAATCAAACTGACTAGCGGAGCACCTACGCAGTATTTT. It specifies CASSGIKLTSGAPTQYF.

This clonotype showed up just a few times. The chain recombines TRBV6-5 with TRBJ1-2, with a weak D call TRBD1 (5 bases). Germline-derived CDR1 and CDR2 are MNHEY and SVGAGI. CDR3 length: 14 residues. Between the trimmed V and J ends, which lost 6 bases and 6 bases, there was a span of 17 bases. The CDR3 DNA reads as TGTGCCAGCAGCAGACAGATGACTCAAGATGGCTACACCTTC. It translates to CASSRQMTQDGYTF.

The chain employs TRBV24-1 and TRBJ2-5, with D perhaps given as TRBD1 or TRBD2 (6 bases each). V lost 0 bases and J 2 bases, leaving 12 bases between the germline ends. The CDR3 covers 16 residues. Germline V gives CDR1 KGHDR, CDR2 SFDVKD. Written as DNA, the CDR3 is TGTGCCACCAGTGATTTGGAAAGGGGGGTACAAGAGACCCAGTACTTC. Translated, it gives CATSDLERGVQETQYF.

A few counts support this clonotype. This chain uses TRBV30 with TRBJ1-1, with D perhaps TRBD1 (5 bases). The CDR3 is made up of 14 amino acids. V shed 0 bases and J shed 1 base, with 9 bases lying between them. CDR1 GTSNPN and CDR2 SVGIG come from the germline V gene (reference sequence). CDR3 sequence (DNA): TGTGCCTGGAGTGTAGTTACAGGGAACACTGAAGCTTTCTTT. Amino acid sequence: CAWSVVTGNTEAFF.

This clonotype was seen just once. V usage is TRBV10-2 and J usage is TRBJ2-2; D call uncertain. Germline CDR1 is WSHSY and CDR2 is SAAADI. Trimming left V 0 bases short and J 0 bases short, with 11 bases between. The CDR3 spans 17 residues. CDR3 region: CASSESISTTNTGELFF. CDR3 coding DNA: TGCGCCAGCAGTGAGTCGATTTCCACGACGAACACCGGGGAGCTGTTTTTT.

This clonotype was counted between two and nine times. The chain couples TRBV29-1 to TRBJ1-3; D gene unclear. This CDR3 region has 14 residues. V was clipped by 4 bases and J by 0 bases, with 10 bases between them. Germline V CDR1 and CDR2: SQVTM, ANQGSEA. Here the CDR3 DNA reads TGCAGCGTTGGCCCACAAAGCTCTGGAAACACCATATATTTT. Its translation is CSVGPQSSGNTIYF.

This sequence joins TRBV3-1 and TRBJ1-2; a weak D match, TRBD1 (6 bases). Deletions cut 0 bases from V and 2 bases from J, with 10 bases between. The germline V gene encodes CDR1 LGHDT and CDR2 YNNKEL (reference sequence). The CDR3 contains 15 residues. The CDR3 bases are TGTGCCAGCAGCCAAGATCGGAGGGGGAACTATGGCTACACCTTC. This gives the protein CASSQDRRGNYGYTF.

This clonotype has just a few counts. The chain carries TRBV9 and TRBJ2-2, with 10 bases matching TRBD2. J lost 6 bases, V lost 0 bases, and 5 bases had no gene match. CDR1 and CDR2 from the germline V gene are SGDLS and YYNGEE. CDR3 length equals 16 residues. CDR3 sequence: CASSVVAGGLAGELFF. CDR3 coding DNA: TGTGCCAGCAGCGTAGTAGCGGGAGGTCTTGCCGGGGAGCTGTTTTTT.

This clonotype was seen repeatedly, ten times or more. The chain joins TRBV20-1 to TRBJ2-1, with D tentatively TRBD1 or TRBD2 (6 bases each). Germline loops: CDR1 DFQATT, CDR2 SNEGSKA (reference sequence). This CDR3 has 16 residues. The germline V and J ends were trimmed by 2 bases and 5 bases, with 19 bases remaining between them. The CDR3 loop is CSARKPTGGRNNEQFF. The DNA for the CDR3 is TGCAGTGCTAGAAAGCCCACCGGGGGCCGCAACAATGAGCAGTTCTTC.

The chain is built from TRBV6-2 or TRBV6-3 and TRBJ2-7; 11 nucleotides align to TRBD2. The length of the CDR3 is 16 residues. Germline-derived CDR1 and CDR2 are MNHEY and SVGEGT. J lost 0 bases, V lost 0 bases, and 1 base had no gene match. Here the CDR3 DNA reads TGTGCCAGCAGTTACTCGGGACTAGCGGCCTCCTACGAGCAGTACTTC. Protein product: CASSYSGLAASYEQYF.

V gene TRBV7-2 combines with J gene TRBJ2-2; D remains ambiguous. The CDR3 totals 15 residues. V shed 5 bases and J shed 1 base, with 11 bases lying between them. CDR1 and CDR2 from the germline V gene are SGHTA and FQGNSA. CDR3 in amino acids: CASSQTGLNTGELFF. The CDR3 nucleotides are TGTGCCAGCAGCCAGACCGGATTGAACACCGGGGAGCTGTTTTTT. The full variable domain, with the rest looked up from reference TRBV7-2 and TRBJ2-2, is GAGVSQSPSNKVTEKGKDVELRCDPISGHTALYWYRQSLGQGLEFLIYFQGNSAPDKSGLPSDRFSAERTGGSVSTLTIQRTQQEDSAVYLCASSQTGLNTGELFFGEGSRLTVL.

This clonotype was seen just once. The chain has TRBV7-3 and TRBJ2-1; possibly TRBD2 for D (6 bases). There are 16 residues in the CDR3. Germline CDR1 reads SGHTA; CDR2 reads FQGTGA. Trimming removed 5 bases from V and 3 bases from J, with 17 bases in between. The CDR3 protein is CASSTGLPAGYNEQFF. Here the CDR3 DNA reads TGTGCCAGCAGCACAGGATTGCCAGCGGGCTACAATGAGCAGTTCTTC.